These 17 T cell receptor beta chains were all obtained from the same sample, sequenced in a study of shared clonotypes between healthy human individuals. The data were produced by immunoSEQ multiplex PCR, yet TCRdb's version contains in-frame clones alone and is incomplete. The table has approximately 2.1 million clones, approximately 93% seen once. Sequenced input: naive CD4+ T cells from PBMCs. Described subset: CD45RA+ positively selected. Receptor source: a young man in good health. Some clones in this sample may be carry-over from other donors' samples.

This chain joins TRBV5-1 and TRBJ1-2; no clear D gene. The ends were cut back, 4 bases at V and 7 bases at J, with 23 bases in the middle. Germline CDR1 and CDR2: SGHRS and YFSETQ. The length of the CDR3 is 16 residues. The DNA for the CDR3 is TGCGCCAGCAGCCCGGTCGGGCAGGCCCCGATTTTTGGCTACACCTTC. Its protein product is CASSPVGQAPIFGYTF.

This chain joins TRBV9 and TRBJ2-3; D call uncertain. This CDR3 comprises 15 residues. CDR1 SGDLS and CDR2 YYNGEE come from the germline V gene. V lost 2 bases and J 8 bases, leaving 18 bases between the germline ends. CDR3 sequence (DNA): TGTGCCAGCAGCGTCGGGCTTGGGGAAGAAGTTACGCAGTATTTT. It translates to CASSVGLGEEVTQYF.

The chain uses TRBV7-3 and TRBJ2-1; 13 bases align to TRBD2. Germline-derived CDR1 and CDR2 are SGHTA and FQGTGA. CDR3 length: 16 amino acids. The V segment lost 6 bases and the J segment 9 bases; nucleotides outside the gene matches: 11. The DNA for the CDR3 is TGTGCCAGCAGTCTACTTGGGACTAGCGGGATCCCTGAGCAGTTCTTC. Amino acids: CASSLLGTSGIPEQFF.

The chain joins TRBV5-1 to TRBJ1-5, with TRBD1 identical over 7 bases. The trim removed 4 bases at V and 0 bases at J, leaving 7 bases unmatched. CDR1 and CDR2 (germline): SGHRS, YFSETQ. The CDR3 is 16 residues long. The CDR3 coding sequence is TGCGCCAGCAGCACCGGGACAGATTTTAGCAATCAGCCCCAGCATTTT. It yields the protein CASSTGTDFSNQPQHF. The full variable domain, its missing parts supplied by reference TRBV5-1 and TRBJ1-5, is KAGVTQTPRYLIKTRGQQVTLSCSPISGHRSVSWYQQTPGQGLQFLFEYFSETQRNKGNFPGRFSGRQFSNSRSEMNVSTLELGDSALYLCASSTGTDFSNQPQHFGDGTRLSIL.

The CDR3 DNA reads as TGTGCCAGCAGTTTGCGAGGGTACACCGGGGAGCTGTTTTTT. The encoded protein is CASSLRGYTGELFF. This rearrangement joins TRBV28 to TRBJ2-2, with a weak D call TRBD2 (5 bases). The CDR3 runs to 14 residues. Trimming removed 3 bases at V and 3 bases at J, with 8 bases between. Germline CDR1 MDHEN, CDR2 SYDVKM. Full variable domain (missing parts from reference TRBV28 and TRBJ2-2): DVKVTQSSRYLVKRTGEKVFLECVQDMDHENMFWYRQDPGLGLRLIYFSYDVKMKEKGDIPEGYSVSREKKERFSLILESASTNQTSMYLCASSLRGYTGELFFGEGSRLTVL.

This clone occurred once. The chain carries TRBV9 and TRBJ2-5; the D gene is possibly TRBD1 (5 bases). The V and J ends lost 3 bases and 0 bases respectively, with 15 bases between them. The V gene's germline CDR1 is SGDLS and CDR2 YYNGEE. The CDR3 totals 16 residues. The DNA of the CDR3 is TGTGCCAGCAGCGCCCAGGGATTATACTACCAAGAGACCCAGTACTTC. This translates into CASSAQGLYYQETQYF.

The chain couples TRBV29-1 to TRBJ2-7; 9 positions agree with TRBD2. Per the germline V gene, CDR1 is SQVTM and CDR2 is ANQGSEA. V shed 6 bases, J shed 0 bases, and the junction held 3 bases outside the gene matches. The CDR3 extends over 13 amino acids. The CDR3 DNA follows: TGCAGCGTACGGACTAGCGCCTCCTACGAGCAGTACTTC. This codes for CSVRTSASYEQYF.

Details on this clone: The same CDR3 is also encoded by other DNA sequences in this sample. The chain recombines TRBV18 with TRBJ1-3, with 9 positions matching TRBD1. The CDR3 spans 15 residues. Germline-derived CDR1 and CDR2 are KGHSH and LQKENI. Germline trimming cut 4 bases from V and 0 bases from J; bases unmatched to any gene: 1. CDR3 sequence reads: CASSLGQGSGNTIYF. As DNA, the CDR3 is TGTGCCAGCTCACTGGGACAGGGCTCTGGAAACACCATATATTTT.

The CDR3 DNA is TGTGCCATACAGGGTCACTATGGCTACACCTTC. Translating it yields CAIQGHYGYTF. The chain is built from TRBV28 and TRBJ1-2; D perhaps matches TRBD1 (6 bases). The CDR3 runs to 11 residues. Germline assignment: CDR1 MDHEN and CDR2 SYDVKM. Trimming pared 10 bases from V and 3 bases from J, leaving 9 bases between.

The chain recombines TRBV2 with TRBJ2-2; TRBD2 aligns across 9 bases. The CDR3 runs 16 residues. Germline lookup yields CDR1 SNHLY and CDR2 FYNNEI. With V trimmed by 4 bases and J by 4 bases, 7 bases remained unmatched. The CDR3: CASSALAGGSTGELFF. For the CDR3, the DNA is TGTGCCAGCAGTGCTTTGGCGGGAGGGTCCACCGGGGAGCTGTTTTTT.

The gene calls are TRBV7-2 and TRBJ2-1; 7 bases agree with TRBD2. V lost 5 bases to trimming and J lost 8 bases; unmatched junction nucleotides: 18. This CDR3 contains 17 residues. The germline gives CDR1 SGHTA, CDR2 FQGNSA. The CDR3 region is CASSRRGGRAWGDEQFF. The CDR3 coding sequence is TGTGCCAGCAGCCGCCGGGGCGGGAGAGCCTGGGGCGATGAGCAGTTCTTC.

The table lists this clone with a count of one. The V and J genes are TRBV30 and TRBJ1-2; D remains ambiguous. Trimming left V 0 bases short and J 2 bases short, with 10 bases between. CDR1 GTSNPN and CDR2 SVGIG come from the germline V gene (reference sequence). This CDR3 is built from 14 residues. CDR3 sequence: CAWSVQPKNYGYTF. Here the CDR3 DNA reads TGTGCCTGGAGTGTACAACCCAAGAACTATGGCTACACCTTC.

The chain couples TRBV5-1 to TRBJ2-5; 7 bases match TRBD2. V was pared by 2 bases and J by 2 bases, with 6 bases of the junction left unmatched. The CDR3 spans 15 residues. Germline CDR1 and CDR2: SGHRS and YFSETQ. CDR3 residues: CASSLRGESQETQYF. Written as DNA, the CDR3 is TGCGCCAGCAGCTTACGGGGGGAGTCTCAAGAGACCCAGTACTTC. The variable domain in full, with the rest retrieved from reference TRBV5-1 and TRBJ2-5, is KAGVTQTPRYLIKTRGQQVTLSCSPISGHRSVSWYQQTPGQGLQFLFEYFSETQRNKGNFPGRFSGRQFSNSRSEMNVSTLELGDSALYLCASSLRGESQETQYFGPGTRLLVL.

The chain is built from TRBV25-1 and TRBJ1-2; TRBD1 might be the D (6 bases). Germline V CDR1 and CDR2: MGHDK, SYGVNS. V shed 7 bases and J shed 4 bases, with 13 bases lying between them. The CDR3 consists of 13 residues. As DNA, the CDR3 is TGTGCCAGCAATCCGACAGGCGCCTATGGCTACACCTTC. Residues: CASNPTGAYGYTF.

This rearrangement joins TRBV11-2 to TRBJ2-7; 10 nucleotides line up with TRBD1. After removal of 4 bases from V and 3 bases from J, the junction contained 9 bases not matched to a gene. CDR3 length equals 16 residues. Germline V gives CDR1 SGHAT, CDR2 FQNNGV. CDR3 region: CASSSWAGTGVYEQYF. In nucleotides, the CDR3 is TGTGCCAGCAGCTCATGGGCCGGGACAGGGGTCTACGAGCAGTACTTC.

With regard to this clone: This sample also contains other DNA sequences that code for the same CDR3. The rearrangement joins TRBV30 to TRBJ2-1, with D possibly being TRBD2 (6 bases). This CDR3 has 13 residues. Germline CDR1 is GTSNPN and CDR2 is SVGIG (reference sequence). Trimming took off 3 bases at V and 4 bases at J, with 10 bases between the two ends. CDR3 sequence reads: CAWSWDSYNEQFF. CDR3 in DNA: TGTGCCTGGAGCTGGGACTCTTACAATGAGCAGTTCTTC.

The J gene is TRBJ2-1, the V gene TRBV9, with D perhaps matching TRBD2 (6 bases). Trimming removed 0 bases at V and 5 bases at J, with 9 bases between. The CDR3 length is 14 residues. CDR1 and CDR2 (germline): SGDLS, YYNGEE. CDR3 sequence: CASSVDGSHNEQFF. CDR3 in DNA: TGTGCCAGCAGCGTAGACGGGAGCCACAATGAGCAGTTCTTC.